The 5 T cell receptor beta chains reported below all come from one sample, sequenced in a study of T cells after yellow fever vaccination. TCRdb ran MiXCR on the 5' RACE reads and lists one entry per CDR3 protein. Of more than 350,000 distinct CDR3 sequences listed, under 14% are singletons. This material consisted of PBMCs, taken on the day of the first yellow fever vaccination. These receptors were taken from a man in his late teens or twenties who received the YFV17D yellow fever vaccine.

The chain recombines TRBV25-1 with TRBJ1-2; D possibly corresponds to TRBD1 (6 bases). V gave up 7 bases and J gave up 7 bases, with 10 bases separating them. CDR3 length equals 11 residues. The germline V gene encodes CDR1 MGHDK and CDR2 SYGVNS. This CDR3 reads CASKQGPGYTF. CDR3 sequence (DNA): TGTGCCAGCAAGCAGGGGCCTGGCTACACCTTC.

This clonotype has only a few counts. V and J are TRBV7-9 and TRBJ2-1, with TRBD1 matching 10 bases. The junction had 5 bases not matched to a gene; V was cut back by 5 bases and J by 4 bases. CDR1 is SEHNR, CDR2 FQNEAQ, per germline (reference sequence). This CDR3 contains 15 residues. This CDR3 reads CASSTRQGAYNEQFF. The CDR3 region has the DNA TGTGCCAGCAGCACCCGACAGGGGGCGTACAATGAGCAGTTCTTC.

This clonotype has at least ten counts. Germline is not matched at one junction end, which may reflect a read error. This chain connects TRBV25-1 to TRBJ1-1; D is unclear. The CDR3 contains 12 residues. Per germline, CDR1 MGHDK and CDR2 SYGVNS. The CDR3 sequence is CASSEPWEPSIF. The CDR3 DNA reads TGTGCCAGCAGTGAACCTTGGGAGCCGAGTATCTTT.

This clonotype was seen only a few times. The V call is TRBV12-3 or TRBV12-4, the J call TRBJ2-2; D not resolved. V lost 6 bases to trimming and J lost 3 bases, with 11 bases between them. The CDR3 is 14 amino acids. The CDR3 is CASRQWVDTGELFF. CDR3 DNA sequence: TGTGCCAGCAGACAGTGGGTGGACACCGGGGAGCTGTTTTTT.

The chain combines TRBV6-6 with TRBJ1-1; weak D call: TRBD1 (6 bases). Deletions cut 7 bases from V and 8 bases from J, with 17 bases between. This CDR3 comprises 13 residues. Germline V gene data show CDR1 as MNHNY and CDR2 as SVGAGI (reference sequence). As DNA, the CDR3 is TGTGCCAGCACCCTAACCGTAACAGGGGAAGCTTTCTTT. Encoded protein: CASTLTVTGEAFF.